The 5 T cell receptor beta chains below come from one sample, sequenced in a study of blood T cell repertoires in COVID-19. Clones were sequenced by immunoSEQ multiplex PCR, and TCRdb holds only the in-frame ones, with some missing. The sample includes approximately 120,000 clones, 85% of them seen just once. Sequenced input: peripheral blood. These receptor sequences come from a woman older than 75 with COVID-19, enrolled during active disease.

This chain joins TRBV19 and TRBJ1-4, with 7 bases aligning to TRBD1. With 8 bases clipped from V and 7 bases from J, the junction kept 10 bases outside the gene matches. Looked up from germline, CDR1 is LNHDA and CDR2 is SQIVND (reference sequence). This CDR3 comprises 14 residues. CDR3 DNA: TGTGCCAGTGCGGAGGGCAGGGGGACTGAAAAACTGTTTTTT. It is translated as CASAEGRGTEKLFF.

The V gene is TRBV11-2, the J gene TRBJ2-7; D is perhaps TRBD2 (5 bases). V lost 6 bases, J lost 2 bases, and 14 bases lay in between. Germline V gives CDR1 SGHAT, CDR2 FQNNGV. This CDR3 is built from 14 residues. The CDR3: CASSPQRETYEQYF. CDR3 coding DNA: TGTGCCAGCAGTCCACAGAGGGAAACCTACGAGCAGTACTTC.

The V call is TRBV19, the J call TRBJ2-2; a possible D gene is TRBD1 (5 bases). Germline V gene sequence: CDR1 LNHDA, CDR2 SQIVND (reference sequence). This CDR3 is 16 amino acids long. V was clipped by 5 bases and J by 4 bases, with 17 bases between them. CDR3 sequence reads: CASSGLQGPGTGELFF. For the CDR3, the DNA is TGTGCCAGTAGTGGGCTTCAGGGCCCGGGCACCGGGGAGCTGTTTTTT.

DNA for the CDR3: TGCGCCAGCAGCTTGTCGGTGGGACTCCACGAGCAGTACTTC. The encoded protein is CASSLSVGLHEQYF. The chain links TRBV5-1 to TRBJ2-7, with a weak D call TRBD2 (6 bases). The V and J ends lost 1 base and 5 bases respectively, with 13 bases between them. Germline CDR1 SGHRS, CDR2 YFSETQ. The CDR3 loop spans 14 amino acids.

This clone was picked up a small number of times. The chain carries TRBV7-9 and TRBJ2-3, with 7 bases aligning to TRBD2. The germline V gene has CDR1 SEHNR and CDR2 FQNEAQ (reference sequence). There are 15 residues in the CDR3. The junction had 7 bases not matched to a gene; V was cut back by 3 bases and J by 4 bases. The CDR3 DNA is TGTGCCAGCAGCTTCGACAGCGGGGCGGCAGATACGCAGTATTTT. Translated: CASSFDSGAADTQYF.